Presented here are 17 T cell receptor beta chains from one specimen sequenced in a study of response to subunit inactivated influenza vaccine. TCRdb re-derived calls from the RT-PCR reads in MiXCR, one entry per CDR3 protein. The sample has 500,000 or so distinct CDR3 sequences; about 15% are singletons. This material consisted of CD4+ T cells sorted from PBMCs, taken around 25 months after vaccination. The origin of the receptors is a man aged 50-75 years who received an inactivated influenza vaccine.

This clonotype was counted once. CDR3 nucleotides: TGTGCCAGCAGTCGCCGGGTTAACCCCCCGTATGGCTACACCTTC. This gives the protein CASSRRVNPPYGYTF. This chain connects TRBV6-2 or TRBV6-3 to TRBJ1-2; D is ambiguous. Germline CDR1 is MNHEY and CDR2 is SVGEGT. V shed 5 bases and J shed 5 bases, with 18 bases lying between them. The CDR3 covers 15 residues.

The sample holds many counts of this clonotype. V is TRBV25-1 and J is TRBJ2-7; TRBD2 is a possible D gene (5 bases). Germline loops: CDR1 MGHDK, CDR2 SYGVNS. Trimming took 6 bases from V and 6 from J, leaving 15 bases between them. The CDR3 extends over 13 amino acids. As DNA, the CDR3 is TGTGCCAGCAGCCAGGTCGGAGGTTTCGAGCAGTACTTC. Its translation: CASSQVGGFEQYF.

In its sample, this clonotype was seen many times. This chain uses TRBV12-3 or TRBV12-4 with TRBJ2-1, with D possibly called TRBD1 or TRBD2 (5 bases each). V was pared by 5 bases and J by 15 bases, with 17 bases between. This CDR3 has 12 residues. DNA of the CDR3: TGTGCCAGCAGTCAAGGGGCGCTTCGGGGGTTCTTC. Protein: CASSQGALRGFF.

This clonotype occurred a few times. The V gene is TRBV6-2 or TRBV6-3, the J gene TRBJ2-3; D ambiguous. CDR3 size: 13 residues. Trimming cost V 4 bases and J 3 bases, with 8 bases left between them. CDR1 is MNHEY, CDR2 SVGEGT, per germline. CDR3 DNA: TGTGCCAGCAGTTCGACCGGGACAGATACGCAGTATTTT. This translates into CASSSTGTDTQYF.

This clonotype has ten or more counts. The chain carries TRBV10-3 and TRBJ2-1; the match to TRBD1 covers 9 bases. The CDR3 has 15 amino acids. With 2 bases clipped from V and 4 bases from J, the junction kept 3 bases outside the gene matches. Germline CDR1 ENHRY, CDR2 SYGVKD. The CDR3 spells CAISEEGTGYNEQFF. In DNA form, the CDR3 reads TGTGCCATCAGTGAGGAGGGGACAGGGTACAATGAGCAGTTCTTC.

This clonotype was counted ten times or more. The rearrangement joins TRBV19 to TRBJ1-1, with D uncertain. The CDR3 loop spans 11 amino acids. Per germline, CDR1 LNHDA and CDR2 SQIVND (reference sequence). V dropped 7 bases and J dropped 6 bases, with 9 bases sitting between them. The CDR3 is CASTGGAEAFF. The CDR3, as DNA: TGTGCCAGTACCGGCGGGGCTGAAGCTTTCTTT.

The chain is built from TRBV12-3 or TRBV12-4 and TRBJ2-5, with 7 nucleotides matching TRBD2. The V gene end was trimmed by 8 bases and the J gene end by 0 bases; junction bases not matched to a gene: 3. There are 13 residues in the CDR3. DNA of the CDR3: TGTGCCAGCGGGGGGGGTTACCAAGAGACCCAGTACTTC. This translates into CASGGGYQETQYF.

This clonotype was observed a few times. V gene TRBV2 combines with J gene TRBJ2-2, with D possibly matching TRBD2 (5 bases). The CDR3 extends over 12 amino acids. The germline V and J ends were trimmed by 6 bases and 5 bases, with 7 bases remaining between them. Germline assignment: CDR1 SNHLY and CDR2 FYNNEI. The CDR3 DNA is TGTGCCAGCAGGGAGGATACCGGGGAGCTGTTTTTT. The encoded protein is CASREDTGELFF. Complete variable domain (other parts from reference TRBV2 and TRBJ2-2): EPEVTQTPSHQVTQMGQEVILRCVPISNHLYFYWYRQILGQKVEFLVSFYNNEISEKSEIFDDQFSVERPDGSNFTLKIRSTKLEDSAMYFCASREDTGELFFGEGSRLTVL.

This clonotype was detected only a few times. CDR3 loop: CSARGHFQIYNEQFF. CDR3 nucleotides: TGCAGTGCTAGAGGACACTTCCAAATCTACAATGAGCAGTTCTTC. This chain uses TRBV20-1 with TRBJ2-1; D not resolved. Germline V gene sequence: CDR1 DFQATT, CDR2 SNEGSKA (reference sequence). V was trimmed by 1 base and J by 3 bases, leaving 13 bases between them. The CDR3 extends over 15 amino acids.

The chain joins TRBV18 to TRBJ2-3, with TRBD2 matching 10 bases. Trimming at V came to 1 base and at J to 4 bases, leaving 11 bases not matched to a gene. The germline V gene has CDR1 KGHSH and CDR2 LQKENI. This CDR3 comprises 18 residues. CDR3 bases: TGTGCCAGCTCACCACTTGGGTCTAGCGGGAGACGTCCAGATACGCAGTATTTT. It is translated as CASSPLGSSGRRPDTQYF.

This clonotype has only a few counts. V is TRBV7-9 and J is TRBJ1-6, with D tentatively TRBD1 (5 bases). Looked up from germline, CDR1 is SEHNR and CDR2 is FQNEAQ (reference sequence). Between the trimmed V and J ends, which lost 3 bases and 5 bases, there was a span of 8 bases. CDR3 size: 14 residues. CDR3 bases: TGTGCCAGCAGCTTTGGGGCCAATAATTCACCCCTCCACTTT. Protein: CASSFGANNSPLHF.

This clonotype was detected a few times. The chain carries TRBV20-1 and TRBJ2-2; the match to TRBD2 covers 7 bases. V was clipped by 2 bases and J by 5 bases; unmatched bases: 8. CDR1 is DFQATT and CDR2 is SNEGSKA in the germline V gene (reference sequence). The CDR3 loop spans 15 amino acids. The DNA for the CDR3 is TGCAGTGCTAGACCGGGGGGTCCGAGGACCGGGGAGCTGTTTTTT. This translates into CSARPGGPRTGELFF.

This clonotype has ten or more counts. The chain couples TRBV10-3 to TRBJ2-7; D is perhaps TRBD2 (5 bases). Per the germline V gene, CDR1 is ENHRY and CDR2 is SYGVKD. The CDR3 contains 12 residues. Trimming removed 0 bases from V and 7 bases from J, with 7 bases in between. DNA of the CDR3: TGTGCCATCAGTGAGTCGAGGAGGGAGCAGTACTTC. Its protein is CAISESRREQYF.

In this sample, this clonotype turned up a few times. The chain has TRBV20-1 and TRBJ1-5; TRBD1 agrees at 11 bases. This CDR3 is built from 16 residues. Trimming removed 7 bases from V and 4 bases from J; junction bases left unmatched: 12. Germline CDR1 and CDR2: DFQATT and SNEGSKA (reference sequence). CDR3 sequence reads: CSVSPWTGGANQPQHF. Written as DNA, the CDR3 is TGCAGTGTTTCTCCCTGGACAGGGGGCGCGAATCAGCCCCAGCATTTT.

This clonotype was found many times. The rearrangement joins TRBV20-1 to TRBJ2-7; 7 nucleotides match TRBD1. Germline values: CDR1 DFQATT, CDR2 SNEGSKA (reference sequence). The CDR3 loop spans 14 amino acids. V lost 7 bases, J lost 2 bases, and 11 bases stayed unmatched. CDR3 nucleotides: TGCAGTGGGTATTCCGGGACAGCAACCTACGAGCAGTACTTC. This sequence encodes CSGYSGTATYEQYF.

The chain employs TRBV21-1 and TRBJ2-1; the D call in the table, TRBD2, was not verified against the DNA. TRBV21-1 is a pseudogene locus. The CDR3 contains 17 residues. CDR3 sequence: CASSKAGRGTSYNEQFF. CDR3 in DNA: TGTGCCAGCAGCAAAGCGGGGAGGGGGACTTCCTACAATGAGCAGTTCTTC.

This chain joins TRBV4-2 and TRBJ1-2; no firm D call. Germline V gene data show CDR1 as LGHNA and CDR2 as YNFKEQ. CDR3 size: 15 residues. The V end was cut by 3 bases, the J end by 0 bases, with 11 bases between. Here the CDR3 reads CASSQRIGANYGYTF. The CDR3 DNA reads TGTGCCAGCAGCCAGCGTATAGGAGCTAACTATGGCTACACCTTC.